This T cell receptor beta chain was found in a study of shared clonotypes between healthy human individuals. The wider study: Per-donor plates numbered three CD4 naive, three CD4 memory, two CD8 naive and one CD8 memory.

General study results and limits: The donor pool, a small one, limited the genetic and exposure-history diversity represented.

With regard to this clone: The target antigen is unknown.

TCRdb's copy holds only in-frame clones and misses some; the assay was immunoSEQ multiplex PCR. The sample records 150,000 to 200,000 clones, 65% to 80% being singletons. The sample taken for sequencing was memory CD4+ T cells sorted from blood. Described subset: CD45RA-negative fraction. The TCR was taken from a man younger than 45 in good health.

CDR3 in DNA: TGCGCCAGCAGCTTGGGACAGGGAGGCGGCTACACCTTC. Residues: CASSLGQGGGYTF. The chain recombines TRBV5-1 with TRBJ1-2, with TRBD1 identical over 7 bases. The CDR3 has 13 residues. Germline CDR1 and CDR2: SGHRS and YFSETQ. The V segment lost 0 bases and the J segment 8 bases; nucleotides outside the gene matches: 4.